This T cell receptor beta chain was found in a study of cytomegalovirus exposure and HLA in healthy donors. This CDR3 contains 16 residues. The germline V gene encodes CDR1 SGHNT and CDR2 YENEEA. Vbeta (60) and Jbeta (13) primers were used in the PCR. Sequenced by immunoSEQ multiplex PCR; TCRdb stores in-frame clones only, minus some. Among around 200,000 clones listed, 80% were seen once. Study-level points and caveats: When the data were analyzed later, several of the most significant clusters appeared to be linked to common viral pathogens. The study listed some 160 cytomegalovirus-associated TCR beta chains.

Note on this clone: Its specificity is not known.

Sequencing was carried out using PBMCs. This clonotype was sampled from a boy between 10 and 17 years old in good health and CMV-seronegative. This chain links TRBV11-3 with TRBJ2-5; 7 bases line up with TRBD2. The DNA end is a closer match to TRBJ2-7, so the J assignment may be wrong. CDR3: CASSRRAGAASYEQYF. The DNA for the CDR3 is TGTGCCAGCAGCCGAAGGGCGGGAGCTGCATCCTACGAGCAGTACTTC.